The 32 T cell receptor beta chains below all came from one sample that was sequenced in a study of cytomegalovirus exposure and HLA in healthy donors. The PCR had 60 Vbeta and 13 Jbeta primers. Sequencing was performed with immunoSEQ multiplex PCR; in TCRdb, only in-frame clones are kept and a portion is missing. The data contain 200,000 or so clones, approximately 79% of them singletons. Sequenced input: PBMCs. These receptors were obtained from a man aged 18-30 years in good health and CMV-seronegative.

Written as DNA, the CDR3 is TGTGCCAGCAGTTTGTGGACAGCAACTAATGAAAAACTGTTTTTT. Its protein product is CASSLWTATNEKLFF. This chain uses TRBV28 with TRBJ1-4; a possible D gene is TRBD1 (6 bases). This CDR3 comprises 15 residues. Deletions cut 3 bases from V and 0 bases from J, with 8 bases between. Germline values: CDR1 MDHEN, CDR2 SYDVKM. The entire variable domain, with the rest obtained from reference TRBV28 and TRBJ1-4, is as follows: DVKVTQSSRYLVKRTGEKVFLECVQDMDHENMFWYRQDPGLGLRLIYFSYDVKMKEKGDIPEGYSVSREKKERFSLILESASTNQTSMYLCASSLWTATNEKLFFGSGTQLSVL.

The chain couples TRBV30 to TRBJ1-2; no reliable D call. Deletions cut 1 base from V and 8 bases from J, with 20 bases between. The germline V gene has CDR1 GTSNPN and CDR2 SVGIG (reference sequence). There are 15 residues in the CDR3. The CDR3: CAWSAPFGSLDGYTF. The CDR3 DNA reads TGTGCCTGGAGTGCTCCGTTTGGGAGTTTGGACGGCTACACCTTC.

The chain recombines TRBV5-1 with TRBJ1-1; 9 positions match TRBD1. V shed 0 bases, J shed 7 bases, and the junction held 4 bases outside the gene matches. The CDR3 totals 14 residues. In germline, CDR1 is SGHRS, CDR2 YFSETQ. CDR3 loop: CASSLGPTGGEAFF. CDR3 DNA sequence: TGCGCCAGCAGCTTGGGTCCGACAGGGGGTGAAGCTTTCTTT.

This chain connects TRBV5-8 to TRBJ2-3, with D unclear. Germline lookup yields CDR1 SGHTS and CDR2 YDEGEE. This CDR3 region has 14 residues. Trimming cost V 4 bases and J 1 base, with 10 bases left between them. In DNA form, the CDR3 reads TGTGCCAGCAGCCCGAGTACCGGCACAGATACGCAGTATTTT. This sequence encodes CASSPSTGTDTQYF.

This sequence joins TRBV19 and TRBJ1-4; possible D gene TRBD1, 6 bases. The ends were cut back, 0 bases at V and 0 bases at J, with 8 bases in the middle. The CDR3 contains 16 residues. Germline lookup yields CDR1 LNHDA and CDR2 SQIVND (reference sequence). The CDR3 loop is CASSIDRGATNEKLFF. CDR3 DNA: TGTGCCAGTAGTATAGACAGGGGAGCAACTAATGAAAAACTGTTTTTT.

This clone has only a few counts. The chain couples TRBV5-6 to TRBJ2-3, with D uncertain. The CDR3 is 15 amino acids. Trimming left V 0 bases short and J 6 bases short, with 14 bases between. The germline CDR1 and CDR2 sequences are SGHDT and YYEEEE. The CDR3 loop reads CASSLGLRVVDTQYF. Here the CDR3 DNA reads TGTGCCAGCAGCTTGGGTCTAAGAGTAGTGGATACGCAGTATTTT.

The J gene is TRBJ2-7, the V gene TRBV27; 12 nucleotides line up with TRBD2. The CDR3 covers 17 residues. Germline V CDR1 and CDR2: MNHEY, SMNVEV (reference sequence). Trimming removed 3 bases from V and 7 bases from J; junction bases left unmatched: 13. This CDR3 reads CASSFSSGRAFLGEQYF. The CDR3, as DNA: TGTGCCAGCAGTTTTTCTAGCGGGAGGGCCTTTTTAGGAGAGCAGTACTTC.

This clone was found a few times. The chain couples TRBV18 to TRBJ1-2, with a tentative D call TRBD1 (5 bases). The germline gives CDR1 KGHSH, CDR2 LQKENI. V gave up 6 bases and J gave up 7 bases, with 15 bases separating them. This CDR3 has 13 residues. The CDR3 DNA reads TGTGCCAGCTCCCCGACGGGGGAGGGTGGCTACACCTTC. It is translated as CASSPTGEGGYTF.

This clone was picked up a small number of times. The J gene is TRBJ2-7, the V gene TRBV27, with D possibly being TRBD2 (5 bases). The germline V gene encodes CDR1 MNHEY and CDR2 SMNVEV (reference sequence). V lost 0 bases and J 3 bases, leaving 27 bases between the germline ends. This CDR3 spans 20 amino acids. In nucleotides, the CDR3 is TGTGCCAGCAGTTTATCTTCAGGATTCCTGGGCACACTCGGAGGCTACGAGCAGTACTTC. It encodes CASSLSSGFLGTLGGYEQYF.

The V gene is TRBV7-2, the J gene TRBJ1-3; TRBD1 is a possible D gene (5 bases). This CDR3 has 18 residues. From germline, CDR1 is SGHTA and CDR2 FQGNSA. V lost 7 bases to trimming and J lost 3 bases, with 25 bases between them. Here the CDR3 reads CASTLGGIFSQGGNTIYF. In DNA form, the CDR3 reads TGTGCCAGCACCTTGGGGGGAATTTTTTCTCAGGGTGGAAACACCATATATTTT.

The CDR3 sequence is CAYRPDRRNSPLHF. The CDR3 nucleotides are TGTGCCTACCGCCCGGACAGGAGGAATTCACCCCTCCACTTT. J is TRBJ1-6 and V is TRBV30, with 7 bases that match TRBD1. Germline-derived CDR1 and CDR2 are GTSNPN and SVGIG (reference sequence). The V segment lost 7 bases and the J segment 7 bases; nucleotides outside the gene matches: 10. The CDR3 has 14 residues.

Here the CDR3 DNA reads TGTGCCTGGACTGAACCGGGACAGGGTTTTTTCTACGAGCAGTACTTC. Translation: CAWTEPGQGFFYEQYF. The rearrangement links TRBV30 to TRBJ2-7; TRBD1 matches at 9 bases. Germline trimming cut 4 bases from V and 3 bases from J; bases unmatched to any gene: 13. The CDR3 contains 16 residues. Germline V gene sequence: CDR1 GTSNPN, CDR2 SVGIG (reference sequence).

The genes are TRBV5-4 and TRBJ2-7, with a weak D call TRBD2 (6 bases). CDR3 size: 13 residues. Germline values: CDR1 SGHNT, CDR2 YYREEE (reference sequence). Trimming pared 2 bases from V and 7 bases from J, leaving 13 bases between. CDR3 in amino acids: CASSLPASVEQYF. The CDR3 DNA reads TGTGCCAGCAGCTTACCGGCTAGCGTAGAGCAGTACTTC.

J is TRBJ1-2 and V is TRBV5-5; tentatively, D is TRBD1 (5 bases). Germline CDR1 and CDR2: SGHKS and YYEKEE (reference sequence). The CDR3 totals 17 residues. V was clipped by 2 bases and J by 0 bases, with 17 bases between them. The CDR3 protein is CASSFSRIRQTNYGYTF. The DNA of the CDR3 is TGTGCCAGCAGCTTTTCCCGAATCAGACAGACTAACTATGGCTACACCTTC.

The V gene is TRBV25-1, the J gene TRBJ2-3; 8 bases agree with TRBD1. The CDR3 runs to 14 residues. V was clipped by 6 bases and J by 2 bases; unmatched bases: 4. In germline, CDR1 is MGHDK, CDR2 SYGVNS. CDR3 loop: CASSRDRPTDTQYF. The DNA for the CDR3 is TGTGCCAGCAGCCGGGACAGGCCCACAGATACGCAGTATTTT.

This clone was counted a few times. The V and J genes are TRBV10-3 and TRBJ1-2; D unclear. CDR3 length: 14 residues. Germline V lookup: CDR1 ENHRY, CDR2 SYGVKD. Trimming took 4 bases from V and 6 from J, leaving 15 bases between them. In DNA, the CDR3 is TGTGCCATCAGTGTAATTCTTACACCTGATGGCTACACCTTC. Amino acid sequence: CAISVILTPDGYTF.

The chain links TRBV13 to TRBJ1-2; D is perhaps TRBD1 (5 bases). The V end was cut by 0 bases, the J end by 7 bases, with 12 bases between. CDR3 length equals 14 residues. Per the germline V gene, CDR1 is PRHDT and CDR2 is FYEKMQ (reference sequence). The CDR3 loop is CASSLGLGTCGYTF. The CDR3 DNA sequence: TGTGCCAGCAGCTTAGGTTTGGGGACTTGTGGCTACACCTTC.

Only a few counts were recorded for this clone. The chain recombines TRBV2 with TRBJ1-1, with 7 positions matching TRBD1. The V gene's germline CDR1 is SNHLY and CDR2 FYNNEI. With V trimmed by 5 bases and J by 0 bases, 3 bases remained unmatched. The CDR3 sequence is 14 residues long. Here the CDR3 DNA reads TGTGCCAGCAGTCAGGGACAGATGAACACTGAAGCTTTCTTT. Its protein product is CASSQGQMNTEAFF.

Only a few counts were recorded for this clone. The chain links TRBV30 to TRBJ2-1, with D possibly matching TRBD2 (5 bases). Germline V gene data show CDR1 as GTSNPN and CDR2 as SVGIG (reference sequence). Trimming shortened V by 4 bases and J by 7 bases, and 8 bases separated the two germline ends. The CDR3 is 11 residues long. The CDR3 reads CAWMGSNEQFF. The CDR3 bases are TGTGCCTGGATGGGGAGTAATGAGCAGTTCTTC.

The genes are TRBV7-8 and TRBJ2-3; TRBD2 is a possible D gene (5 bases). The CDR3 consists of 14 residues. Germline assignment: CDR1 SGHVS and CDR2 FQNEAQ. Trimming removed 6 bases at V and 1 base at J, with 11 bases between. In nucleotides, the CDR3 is TGTGCCAGCAGAACGGGGTTCGGCACAGATACGCAGTATTTT. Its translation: CASRTGFGTDTQYF. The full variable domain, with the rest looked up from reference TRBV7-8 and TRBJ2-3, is GAGVSQSPRYKVAKRGQDVALRCDPISGHVSLFWYQQALGQGPEFLTYFQNEAQLDKSGLPSDRFFAERPEGSVSTLKIQRTQQEDSAVYLCASRTGFGTDTQYFGPGTRLTVL.

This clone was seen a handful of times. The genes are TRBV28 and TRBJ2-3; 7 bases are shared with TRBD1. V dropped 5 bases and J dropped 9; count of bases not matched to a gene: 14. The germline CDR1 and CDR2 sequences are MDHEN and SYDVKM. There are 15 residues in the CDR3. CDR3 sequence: CASSPRTGTLPTQYF. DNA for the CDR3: TGTGCCAGCAGTCCCAGGACAGGCACCCTCCCCACGCAGTATTTT.

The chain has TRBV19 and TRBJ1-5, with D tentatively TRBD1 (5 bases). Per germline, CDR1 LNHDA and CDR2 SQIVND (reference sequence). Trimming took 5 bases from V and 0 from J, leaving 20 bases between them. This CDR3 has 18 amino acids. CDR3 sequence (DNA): TGTGCCAGTAGTCTACACAATAGACAGAGAAATAGCAATCAGCCCCAGCATTTT. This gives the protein CASSLHNRQRNSNQPQHF. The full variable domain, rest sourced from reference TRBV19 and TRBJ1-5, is DGGITQSPKYLFRKEGQNVTLSCEQNLNHDAMYWYRQDPGQGLRLIYYSQIVNDFQKGDIAEGYSVSREKKESFPLTVTSAQKNPTAFYLCASSLHNRQRNSNQPQHFGDGTRLSIL.

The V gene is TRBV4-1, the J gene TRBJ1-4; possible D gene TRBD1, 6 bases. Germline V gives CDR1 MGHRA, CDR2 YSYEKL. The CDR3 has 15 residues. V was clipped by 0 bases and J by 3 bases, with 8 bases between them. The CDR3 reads CASSQEQGANEKLFF. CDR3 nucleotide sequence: TGCGCCAGCAGCCAAGAACAGGGAGCTAATGAAAAACTGTTTTTT.

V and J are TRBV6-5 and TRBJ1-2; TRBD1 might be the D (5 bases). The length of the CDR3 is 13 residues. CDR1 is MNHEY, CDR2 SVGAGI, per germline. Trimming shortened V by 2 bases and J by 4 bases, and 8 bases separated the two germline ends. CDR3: CASSYDRFYGYTF. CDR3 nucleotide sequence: TGTGCCAGCAGTTACGACAGATTCTATGGCTACACCTTC.

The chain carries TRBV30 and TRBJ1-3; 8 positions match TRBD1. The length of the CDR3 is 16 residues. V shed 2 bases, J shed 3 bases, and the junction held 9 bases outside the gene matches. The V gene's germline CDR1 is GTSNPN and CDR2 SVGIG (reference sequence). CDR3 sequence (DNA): TGTGCCTGGAGTTGGGGGACAGGCTCCCGTGGAAACACCATATATTTT. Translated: CAWSWGTGSRGNTIYF.

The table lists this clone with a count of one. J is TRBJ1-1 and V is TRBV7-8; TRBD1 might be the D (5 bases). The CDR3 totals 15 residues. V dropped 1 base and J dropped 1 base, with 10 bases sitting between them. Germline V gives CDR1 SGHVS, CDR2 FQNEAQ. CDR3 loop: CASSLGGGKNTEAFF. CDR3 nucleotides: TGTGCCAGCAGCTTAGGGGGGGGGAAGAACACTGAAGCTTTCTTT.

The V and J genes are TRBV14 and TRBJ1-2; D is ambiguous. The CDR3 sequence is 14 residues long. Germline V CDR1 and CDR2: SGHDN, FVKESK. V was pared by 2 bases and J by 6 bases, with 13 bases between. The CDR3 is CASSQTGGVHGYTF. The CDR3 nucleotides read TGTGCCAGCAGCCAAACGGGAGGAGTTCATGGCTACACCTTC.

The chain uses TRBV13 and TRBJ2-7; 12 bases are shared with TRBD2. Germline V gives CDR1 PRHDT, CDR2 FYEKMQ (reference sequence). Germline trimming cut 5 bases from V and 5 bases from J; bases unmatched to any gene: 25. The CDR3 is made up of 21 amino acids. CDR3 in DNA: TGTGCCAGCAGCGAGCTTGGCTCCCTAGCGGGAGGGCCGGTGGTCCTGCACGAGCAGTACTTC. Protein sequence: CASSELGSLAGGPVVLHEQYF. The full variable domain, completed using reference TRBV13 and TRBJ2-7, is AAGVIQSPRHLIKEKRETATLKCYPIPRHDTVYWYQQGPGQDPQFLISFYEKMQSDKGSIPDRFSAQQFSDYHSELNMSSLELGDSALYFCASSELGSLAGGPVVLHEQYFGPGTRLTVT.

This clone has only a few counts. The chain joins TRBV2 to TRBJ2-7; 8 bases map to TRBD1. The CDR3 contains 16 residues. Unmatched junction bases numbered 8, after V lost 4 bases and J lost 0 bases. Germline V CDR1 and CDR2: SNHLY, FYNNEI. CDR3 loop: CASSGRRQGSSYEQYF. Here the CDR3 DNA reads TGTGCCAGCAGTGGCAGAAGACAGGGGAGCTCCTACGAGCAGTACTTC.

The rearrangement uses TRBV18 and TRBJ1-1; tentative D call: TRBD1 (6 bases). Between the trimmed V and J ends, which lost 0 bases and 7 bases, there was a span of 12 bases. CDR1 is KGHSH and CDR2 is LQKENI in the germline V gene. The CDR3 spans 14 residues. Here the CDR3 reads CASSPPVGGLEAFF. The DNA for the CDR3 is TGTGCCAGCTCACCACCGGTTGGGGGCCTTGAAGCTTTCTTT.

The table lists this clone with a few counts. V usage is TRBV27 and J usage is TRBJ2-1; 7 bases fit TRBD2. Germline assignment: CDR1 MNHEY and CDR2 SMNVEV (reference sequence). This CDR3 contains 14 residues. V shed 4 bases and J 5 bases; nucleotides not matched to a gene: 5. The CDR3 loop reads CASSYSGLNNEQFF. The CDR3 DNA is TGTGCCAGCAGTTATAGCGGGCTAAACAATGAGCAGTTCTTC.

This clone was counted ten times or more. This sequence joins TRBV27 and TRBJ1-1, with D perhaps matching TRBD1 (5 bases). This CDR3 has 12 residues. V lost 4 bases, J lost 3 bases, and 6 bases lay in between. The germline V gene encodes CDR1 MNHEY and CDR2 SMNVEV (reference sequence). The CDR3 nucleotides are TGTGCCAGCAGTTCAGGGTACACTGAAGCTTTCTTT. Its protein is CASSSGYTEAFF.